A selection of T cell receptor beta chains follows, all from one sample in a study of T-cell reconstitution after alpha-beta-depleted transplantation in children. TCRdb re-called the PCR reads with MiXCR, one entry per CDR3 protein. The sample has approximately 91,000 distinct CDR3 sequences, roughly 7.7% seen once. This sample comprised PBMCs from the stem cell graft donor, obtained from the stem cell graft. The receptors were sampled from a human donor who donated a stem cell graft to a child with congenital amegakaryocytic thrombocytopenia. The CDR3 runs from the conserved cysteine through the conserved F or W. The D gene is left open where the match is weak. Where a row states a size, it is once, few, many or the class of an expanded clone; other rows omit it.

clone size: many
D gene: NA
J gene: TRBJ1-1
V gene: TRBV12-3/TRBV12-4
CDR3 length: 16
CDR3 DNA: TGTGCCAGCAGTACCCATGGGGACCGGGGAGGCACTGAAGCTTTCTTT
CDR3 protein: CASSTHGDRGGTEAFF

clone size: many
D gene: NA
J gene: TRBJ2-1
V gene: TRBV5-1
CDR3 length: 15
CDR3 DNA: TGCGCCAGCAGCGTCTCAGGTCGAGCACCGAATGAGCAGTTCTTC
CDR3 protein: CASSVSGRAPNEQFF

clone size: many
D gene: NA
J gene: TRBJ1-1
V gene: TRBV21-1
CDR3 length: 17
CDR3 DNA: TGTGCCAGCCACACAACGCCCAGCACAGGGGGTGAGACTGAAGCTTTCTTT
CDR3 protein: CASHTTPSTGGETEAFF

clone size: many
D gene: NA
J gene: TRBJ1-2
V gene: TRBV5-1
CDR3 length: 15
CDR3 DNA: TGCGCCAGCAGCTTAGCCGGGACCTCGAACTATGGCTACACCTTC
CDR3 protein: CASSLAGTSNYGYTF

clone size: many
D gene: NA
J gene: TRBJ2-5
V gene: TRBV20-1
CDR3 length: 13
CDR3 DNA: TGCAGTGCTAGAACTCCAAGGCGAGAGACCCAGTACTTC
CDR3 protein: CSARTPRRETQYF

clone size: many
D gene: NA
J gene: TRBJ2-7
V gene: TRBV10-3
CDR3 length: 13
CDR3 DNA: TGTGCCATCAGTGAGTCAAAGGGAACCGAGCAGTACTTC
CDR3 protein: CAISESKGTEQYF

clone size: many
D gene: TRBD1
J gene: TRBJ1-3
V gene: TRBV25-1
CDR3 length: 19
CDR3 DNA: TGTGCCAGCAGTGATCCCAGGGGGCTATCCCAGAGCTCTGGAAACACCATATATTTT
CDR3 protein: CASSDPRGLSQSSGNTIYF

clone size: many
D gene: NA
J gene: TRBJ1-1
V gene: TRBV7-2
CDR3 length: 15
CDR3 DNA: TGTGCCAGCAGCTCCCTTCTTGGCCCGAACACTGAAGCTTTCTTT
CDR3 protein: CASSSLLGPNTEAFF

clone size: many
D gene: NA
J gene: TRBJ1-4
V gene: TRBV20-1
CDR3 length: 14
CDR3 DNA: TGCAGTGCTCCCCCGGGAGCGGAGTTGGAAAAACTGTTTTTT
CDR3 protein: CSAPPGAELEKLFF

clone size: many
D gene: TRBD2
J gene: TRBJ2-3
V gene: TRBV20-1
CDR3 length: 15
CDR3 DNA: TGCAGTGCTCCCCGCCGACTAGCGGTGGACGATACGCAGTATTTT
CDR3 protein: CSAPRRLAVDDTQYF

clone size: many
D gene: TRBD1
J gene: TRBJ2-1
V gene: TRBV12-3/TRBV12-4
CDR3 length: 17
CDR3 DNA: TGTGCCAGCAGTTTACAGCTAGGGACAGGGCGGTACAATGAGCAGTTCTTC
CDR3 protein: CASSLQLGTGRYNEQFF

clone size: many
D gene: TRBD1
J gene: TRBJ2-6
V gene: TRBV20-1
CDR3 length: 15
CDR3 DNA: TGCAGTTCCGGGACAGGGCACTCTGGGGCCAACGTCCTGACTTTC
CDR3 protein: CSSGTGHSGANVLTF

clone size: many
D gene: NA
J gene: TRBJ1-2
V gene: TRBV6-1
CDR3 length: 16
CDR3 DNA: TGTGCCAGCAGTGACCTGGGAGCCACGACGAGCTATGGCTACACCTTC
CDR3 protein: CASSDLGATTSYGYTF

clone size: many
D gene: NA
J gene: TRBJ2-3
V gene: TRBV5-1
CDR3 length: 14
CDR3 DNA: TGCGCCAGCAGCTTTCAGAAGAGCACAGATACGCAGTATTTT
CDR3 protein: CASSFQKSTDTQYF

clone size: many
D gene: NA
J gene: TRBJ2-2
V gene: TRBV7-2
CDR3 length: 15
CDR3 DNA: TGTGCCAGCAGCTTAGAGCTCAGAATCACCGGGGAGCTGTTTTTT
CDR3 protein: CASSLELRITGELFF

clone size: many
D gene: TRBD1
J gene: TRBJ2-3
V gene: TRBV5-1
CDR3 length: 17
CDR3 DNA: TGCGCCAGCAGCTTGACGACAGGGGTCTTTGGCACAGATACGCAGTATTTT
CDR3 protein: CASSLTTGVFGTDTQYF

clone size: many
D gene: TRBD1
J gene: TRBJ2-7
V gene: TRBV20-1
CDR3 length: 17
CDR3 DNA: TGCAGTGCTGTATCCTCCGGTGGTGGGACAGGGTCGGAAGAGCAGTACTTC
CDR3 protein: CSAVSSGGGTGSEEQYF

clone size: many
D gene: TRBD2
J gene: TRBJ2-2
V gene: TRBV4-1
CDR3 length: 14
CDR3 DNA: TGCGCCAGCGGGACTAGCGGTAACACCGGGGAGCTGTTTTTT
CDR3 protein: CASGTSGNTGELFF

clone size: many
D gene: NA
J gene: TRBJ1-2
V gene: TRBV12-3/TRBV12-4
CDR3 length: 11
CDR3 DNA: TGTGCCAGCAGAGGAGACGGGACCTACACCTTC
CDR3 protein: CASRGDGTYTF

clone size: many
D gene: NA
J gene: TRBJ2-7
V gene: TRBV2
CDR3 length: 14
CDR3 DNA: TGTGCCAGCAGTGAACCCAGGGGTCTCTACGAGCAGTACTTC
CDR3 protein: CASSEPRGLYEQYF

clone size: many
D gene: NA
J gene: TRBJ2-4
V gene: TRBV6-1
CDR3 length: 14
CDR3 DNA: TGTGCCAGCAGTGAGCGATGGGCCAAAAACATTCAGTACTTC
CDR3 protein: CASSERWAKNIQYF

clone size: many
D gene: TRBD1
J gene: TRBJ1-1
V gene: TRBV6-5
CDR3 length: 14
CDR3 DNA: TGTGCCAGCAGTTACACGACAGGGAAGGGAAGCGCTTTCTTT
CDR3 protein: CASSYTTGKGSAFF

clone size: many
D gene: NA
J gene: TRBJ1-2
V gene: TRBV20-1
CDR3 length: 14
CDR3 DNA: TGCAGTGCTAGAGAAGCAGGGAATTTCTTGAGCTACACCTTC
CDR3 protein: CSAREAGNFLSYTF

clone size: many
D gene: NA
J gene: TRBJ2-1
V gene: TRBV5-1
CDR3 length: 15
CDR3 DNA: TGCGCCAGCAGACCCCTGATCGGTACCTACAATGAGCAGTTCTTC
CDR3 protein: CASRPLIGTYNEQFF

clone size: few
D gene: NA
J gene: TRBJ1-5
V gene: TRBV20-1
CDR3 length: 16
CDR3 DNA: TGCAGTGCCCAGGGACACAGCCTTTCAAGTCCCGTGCCCCAGCATTTT
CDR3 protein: CSAQGHSLSSPVPQHF

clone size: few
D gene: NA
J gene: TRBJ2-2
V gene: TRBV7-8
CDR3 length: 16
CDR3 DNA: TGTGCCAGCAACCAACACGGGACAACCGAGGCCGGGGAGCTGTTTTTT
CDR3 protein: CASNQHGTTEAGELFF

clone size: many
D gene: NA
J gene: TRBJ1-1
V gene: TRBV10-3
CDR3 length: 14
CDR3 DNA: TGTGCCATCAGTGGAAGCGGGGGGAACACTGAAGCTTTCTTT
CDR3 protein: CAISGSGGNTEAFF

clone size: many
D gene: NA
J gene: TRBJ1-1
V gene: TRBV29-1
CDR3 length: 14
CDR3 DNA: TGCAGCGTTGAGTTTACGGGGGCAAGGACTGAAGCTTTCTTT
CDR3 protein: CSVEFTGARTEAFF

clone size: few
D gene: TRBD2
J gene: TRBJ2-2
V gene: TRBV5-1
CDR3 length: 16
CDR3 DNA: TGCGCCAGCAGCTTGAGCCCCGGCGGGAGCACCGGGGAGCTGTTTTTT
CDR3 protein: CASSLSPGGSTGELFF

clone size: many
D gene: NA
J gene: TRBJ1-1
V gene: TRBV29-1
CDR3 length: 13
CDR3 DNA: TGCAGCGTTGAAGCCCAGGTGGGAACTGAAGCTTTCTTT
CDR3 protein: CSVEAQVGTEAFF

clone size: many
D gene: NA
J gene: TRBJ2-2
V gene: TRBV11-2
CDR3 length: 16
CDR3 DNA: TGTGCCAGCAGCTTAAAAGGCGCGGTAGGCACCGGGGAGCTGTTTTTT
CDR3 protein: CASSLKGAVGTGELFF

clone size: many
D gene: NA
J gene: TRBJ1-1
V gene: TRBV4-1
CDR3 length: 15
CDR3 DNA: TGCGCCAGCAGCCAAGTTCGCCGGAGGGGCACTGAAGCTTTCTTT
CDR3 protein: CASSQVRRRGTEAFF

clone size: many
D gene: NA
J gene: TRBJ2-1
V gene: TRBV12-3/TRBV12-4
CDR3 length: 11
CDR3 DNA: TGTGCCAGCAGTTTCATAAATGAGCAGTTCTTC
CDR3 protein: CASSFINEQFF

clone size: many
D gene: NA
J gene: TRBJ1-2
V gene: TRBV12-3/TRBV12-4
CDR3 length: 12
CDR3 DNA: TGTGCCAGCAGTTTAGGGGTCTATGGCTACACCTTC
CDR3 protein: CASSLGVYGYTF

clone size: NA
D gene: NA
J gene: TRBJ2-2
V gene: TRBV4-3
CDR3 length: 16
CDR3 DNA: TGCGCCAGCAGCCAAGAAGTTGGGGTCAACACCGGGGAGCTGTTTTTT
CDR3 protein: CASSQEVGVNTGELFF

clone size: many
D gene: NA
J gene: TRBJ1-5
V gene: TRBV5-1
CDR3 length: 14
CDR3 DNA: TGCGCCAGCAGCTTGGATGGGGTTAGGCAGCCCCAGCATTTT
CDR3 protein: CASSLDGVRQPQHF

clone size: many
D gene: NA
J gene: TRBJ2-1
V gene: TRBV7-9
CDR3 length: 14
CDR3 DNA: TGTGCCAGCAGCTATGACGGAGGGAACAATGAGCAGTTCTTC
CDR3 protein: CASSYDGGNNEQFF

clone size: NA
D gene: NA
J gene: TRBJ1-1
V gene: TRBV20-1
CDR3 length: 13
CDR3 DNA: TGCAGTGCCAGGCTAGAAGGGAACACTGAAGCTTTCTTC
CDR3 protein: CSARLEGNTEAFF

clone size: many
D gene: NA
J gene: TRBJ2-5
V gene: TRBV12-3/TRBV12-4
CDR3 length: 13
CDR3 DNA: TGTGCCAGCAGTTTAATCGGGTTAGGGACCCAGTACTTC
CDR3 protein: CASSLIGLGTQYF

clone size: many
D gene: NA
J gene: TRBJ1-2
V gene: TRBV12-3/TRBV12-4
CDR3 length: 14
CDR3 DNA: TGTGCCAGCAGATCACCGGGACCGTTCTATGGCTACACCTTC
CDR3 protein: CASRSPGPFYGYTF

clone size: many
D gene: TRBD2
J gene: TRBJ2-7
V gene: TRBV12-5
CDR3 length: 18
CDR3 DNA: TGTGCTAGTGGTTTGGTACCCCAGCGGGAGGCCGGAGCGTACGAGCAGTACTTC
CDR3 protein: CASGLVPQREAGAYEQYF

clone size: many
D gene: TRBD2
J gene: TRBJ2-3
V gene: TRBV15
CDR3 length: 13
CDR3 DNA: TGTGCCACCAGCCAGGGACTACTAGATACGCAGTATTTT
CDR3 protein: CATSQGLLDTQYF

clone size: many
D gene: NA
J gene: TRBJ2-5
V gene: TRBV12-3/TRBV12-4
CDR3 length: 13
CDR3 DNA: TGTGCCAGCAGTTTTTCCGGGGCAGAGACCCAGTACTTC
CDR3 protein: CASSFSGAETQYF

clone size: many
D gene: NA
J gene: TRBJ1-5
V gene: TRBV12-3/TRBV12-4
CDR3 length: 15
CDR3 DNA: TGTGCCAGCAGTTTGGGACCGAATAGCAATCAGCCCCAGCATTTT
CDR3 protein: CASSLGPNSNQPQHF

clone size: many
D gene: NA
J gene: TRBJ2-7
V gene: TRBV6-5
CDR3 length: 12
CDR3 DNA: TGTGCCAGCAGTTTTGGCCGTTACGAGCAGTACTTC
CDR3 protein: CASSFGRYEQYF

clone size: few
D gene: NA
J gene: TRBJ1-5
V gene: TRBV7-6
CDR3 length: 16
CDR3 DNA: TGTGCCAGCAGCCTATTAGGCCCCAGTGGCAATCAGCCCCAGCATTTT
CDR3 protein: CASSLLGPSGNQPQHF

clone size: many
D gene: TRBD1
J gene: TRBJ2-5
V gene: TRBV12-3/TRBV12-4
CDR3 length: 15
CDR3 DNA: TGTGCCAGCAGTGAGACAGGGATGACCCAAGAGACCCAGTACTTC
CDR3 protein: CASSETGMTQETQYF

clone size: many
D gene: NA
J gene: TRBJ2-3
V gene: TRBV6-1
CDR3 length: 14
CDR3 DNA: TGTGCCAGCAGTGCCGGGACCTACACAGATACGCAGTATTTT
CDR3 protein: CASSAGTYTDTQYF

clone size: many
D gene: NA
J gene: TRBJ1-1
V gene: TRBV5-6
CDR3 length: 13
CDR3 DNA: TGTGCCAGCAGCTTGAGGCGGGACACTGAAGCTTTCTTT
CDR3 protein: CASSLRRDTEAFF